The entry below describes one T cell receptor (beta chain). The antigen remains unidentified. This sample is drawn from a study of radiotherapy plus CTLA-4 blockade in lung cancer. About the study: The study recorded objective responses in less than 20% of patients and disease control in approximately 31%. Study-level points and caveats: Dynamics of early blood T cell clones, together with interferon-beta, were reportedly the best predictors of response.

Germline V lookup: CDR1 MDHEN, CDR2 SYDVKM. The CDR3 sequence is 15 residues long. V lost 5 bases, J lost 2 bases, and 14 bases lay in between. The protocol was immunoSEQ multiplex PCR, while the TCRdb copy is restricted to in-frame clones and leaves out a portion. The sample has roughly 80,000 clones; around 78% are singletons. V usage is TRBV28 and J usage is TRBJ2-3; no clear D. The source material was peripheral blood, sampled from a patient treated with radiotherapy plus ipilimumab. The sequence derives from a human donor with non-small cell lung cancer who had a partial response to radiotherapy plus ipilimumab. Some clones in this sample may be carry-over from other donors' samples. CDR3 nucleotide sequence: TGTGCCAGCAGTCCCAGCTCGGGTTTCACAGATACGCAGTATTTT. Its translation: CASSPSSGFTDTQYF. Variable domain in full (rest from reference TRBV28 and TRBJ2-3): DVKVTQSSRYLVKRTGEKVFLECVQDMDHENMFWYRQDPGLGLRLIYFSYDVKMKEKGDIPEGYSVSREKKERFSLILESASTNQTSMYLCASSPSSGFTDTQYFGPGTRLTVL.